Listed here are 8 T cell receptor beta chains from one sample, sequenced in a study of T cells in localized non-small cell lung cancer. The method was immunoSEQ multiplex PCR; TCRdb's version includes in-frame clones alone and lacks a portion of them. In the table there are tens of thousands of clones, around 87% of which are singletons. The sequences come from PBMCs, collected before any cancer treatment. The receptor source for this set is a man between 35 and 75 years old with stage II squamous cell lung carcinoma.

V is TRBV5-1 and J is TRBJ1-1; tentatively, D is TRBD1 (5 bases). V was shortened by 6 bases and J by 4 bases, with 16 bases between the two germline ends. Germline CDR1 SGHRS, CDR2 YFSETQ. The CDR3 extends over 14 amino acids. In DNA, the CDR3 is TGCGCCAGCAACCCCGTCCAGGGTGGCACTGAAGCTTTCTTT. Encoded protein: CASNPVQGGTEAFF.

V usage is TRBV30 and J usage is TRBJ2-5; 9 nucleotides agree with TRBD2. Germline V lookup: CDR1 GTSNPN, CDR2 SVGIG (reference sequence). The J segment lost 4 bases and the V segment lost 0 bases, leaving 6 bases of the junction unmatched. CDR3 length: 15 residues. The CDR3 region has the DNA TGTGCCTGGAGTGTTGGCGGGGGGGCCCTAGAGACCCAGTACTTC. Translated, it gives CAWSVGGGALETQYF.

The chain joins TRBV28 to TRBJ2-7, with 10 bases that match TRBD1. Germline CDR1 and CDR2: MDHEN and SYDVKM. There are 14 residues in the CDR3. The V segment lost 3 bases and the J segment 3 bases; nucleotides outside the gene matches: 2. DNA of the CDR3: TGTGCCAGCAGTTTGGGACAGGGGTACTACGAGCAGTACTTC. This translates into CASSLGQGYYEQYF.

The chain has TRBV2 and TRBJ1-3, with 8 bases matching TRBD1. V lost 6 bases and J lost 0; bases outside the gene matches: 7. The CDR3 has 16 amino acids. The germline V gene has CDR1 SNHLY and CDR2 FYNNEI. The CDR3 is CASSLRTGSSGNTIYF. The CDR3 DNA reads TGTGCCAGCAGCCTTCGGACAGGGAGCTCTGGAAACACCATATATTTT.

The chain employs TRBV5-3 and TRBJ2-3; maybe TRBD1 (6 bases). TRBV5-3 is classed as an ORF, of uncertain function. The CDR3 runs to 14 residues. V lost 8 bases and J lost 1, with 14 bases in between. The CDR3 here is CASRPDRRTDTQYF. The DNA of the CDR3 is TGTGCCAGCAGACCCGACAGGCGCACAGATACGCAGTATTTT.

The CDR3 DNA is TGTGCCAGCAGTAAGGGACAGGGGCCCTCAGATACGCAGTATTTT. It codes for CASSKGQGPSDTQYF. This chain connects TRBV27 to TRBJ2-3, with 10 positions matching TRBD1. With 5 bases clipped from V and 4 bases from J, the junction kept 6 bases outside the gene matches. From germline, CDR1 is MNHEY and CDR2 SMNVEV (reference sequence). The CDR3 sequence is 15 residues long.

This chain connects TRBV4-3 to TRBJ1-1; D uncertain. CDR3 length equals 12 residues. Germline V gives CDR1 LGHNA, CDR2 YSLEER. Trimming pared 1 base from V and 11 bases from J, leaving 11 bases between. The CDR3, as DNA: TGCGCCAGCAGCCAAGGAGGGTCAAGGGCTTTCTTT. It translates to CASSQGGSRAFF.

The V gene is TRBV9, the J gene TRBJ1-5; D ambiguous. Trimming left V 0 bases short and J 10 bases short, with 11 bases between. The CDR3 totals 13 residues. Looked up from germline, CDR1 is SGDLS and CDR2 is YYNGEE. The CDR3 sequence is CASSVGSGGPQHF. The CDR3 DNA follows: TGTGCCAGCAGCGTAGGATCGGGCGGCCCCCAGCATTTT.